This TCR beta chain was recovered during a study of blood T cell repertoires in COVID-19. Across the whole study: Donors in the United States, Italy and Spain gave samples during acute or convalescent COVID-19. From T cells, B-cell-depleted T cells, or PBMCs came the material, which was cDNA or gDNA.

Original handling: Amplification of reference gene primers provided the estimated nucleated cell counts. Using immunoSEQ multiplex PCR, the repertoire was profiled, and TCRdb retains in-frame clones only, with some absent. D and trimming were read from the DNA, whereas the V and J calls and clone size are those reported in that table. Among fewer than 250,000 clones listed, about 80% were seen once. The length of the CDR3 is 15 residues. Losses at the gene ends were 4 bases for V and 8 bases for J; bases not matched to a gene: 10. Germline assignment: CDR1 LNHDA and CDR2 SQIVND (reference sequence). The sequence derives from a woman aged 40 to 50 with active or convalescent COVID-19. The rearrangement uses TRBV19 and TRBJ2-1; 8 nucleotides line up with TRBD1. Sequenced input: peripheral blood. CDR3 region: CASSKTGAPTYEQFF. The CDR3 DNA reads TGTGCCAGTAGTAAGACAGGGGCCCCAACTTATGAGCAGTTCTTC.